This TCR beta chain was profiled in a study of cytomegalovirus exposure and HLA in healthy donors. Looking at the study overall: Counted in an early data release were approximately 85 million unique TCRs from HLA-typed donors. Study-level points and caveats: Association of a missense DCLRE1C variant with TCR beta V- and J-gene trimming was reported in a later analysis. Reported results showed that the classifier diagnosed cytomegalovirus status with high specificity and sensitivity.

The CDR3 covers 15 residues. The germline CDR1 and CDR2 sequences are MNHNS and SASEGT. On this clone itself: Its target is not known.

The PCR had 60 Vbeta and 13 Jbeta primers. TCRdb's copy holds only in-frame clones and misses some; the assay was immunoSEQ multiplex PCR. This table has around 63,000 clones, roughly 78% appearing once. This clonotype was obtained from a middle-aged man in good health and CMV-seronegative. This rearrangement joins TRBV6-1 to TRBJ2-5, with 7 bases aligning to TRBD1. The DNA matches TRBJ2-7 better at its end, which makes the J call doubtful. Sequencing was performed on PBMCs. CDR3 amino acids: CASSSLRTGLYEQYF. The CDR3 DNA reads TGTGCCAGCAGTTCCCTAAGGACAGGCCTCTACGAGCAGTACTTC.